The entry below describes one T cell receptor (beta chain). No antigen is known for it. It has no much larger one-base neighbor in the sample; base qualities were not kept. The sample comes from a study of blood T cell repertoires in COVID-19 (dated by TCRdb to 2019 to 2021). At the level of the whole study: The collaborator samples originated in the United States, Italy and Spain and spanned the acute and convalescent phases of COVID-19. The material from the prospective study consisted of cDNA or gDNA derived from T cells, B-cell-depleted T cells, or PBMCs. Deeply sampled blood TCRbeta repertoires from subjects exposed to, actively infected with, or recovered from COVID-19 were included in the dataset. The repertoires were released in a freely available public database meant as a resource for research on the immune response to SARS-CoV-2. Samples came from the ongoing ImmuneRACE study (first 160 participants) plus 1,254 subjects from 6 global collaborators. The sample metadata nearly always contained a de-identified subject ID, COVID-19 status, age in years and sex. Where HLA class I and class II types were available, the types were taken from metadata supplied by the sample provider, not from assay-based typing.

Each collaborating institution followed its own protocols to collect whole blood in K2EDTA tubes. For TCRbeta analysis, collaborator samples were shipped as frozen whole blood, as isolated PBMCs, or as DNA extracted from either sample type. Overall study results and their limits: Clinical and demographic metadata were provided uncurated, with the amount varying by source and participant.

TCRbeta CDR3 regions were amplified from genomic DNA using the immunoSEQ Assay, a bias-controlled multiplex PCR. On the study's bioinformatics: Nucleated cell counts per sample were estimated from amplification of reference gene primers within the assay. To quantify the absolute abundance of each unique TCRbeta CDR3 rearrangement, sequence reads were collapsed and filtered. Productive Simpson clonality was computed per sample as the square root of Simpson's diversity index over productive rearrangements. What TCRdb holds here is the immuneACCESS table cut down to in-frame rearrangements. Part of the clones is not present; checked against another copy, under half of the missing clones reflect an unresolved V gene, and the others are unexplained. V and J calls and clone size are as listed in that table; D and trimming were resolved from the DNA. The sample has 100,000 to 150,000 clones on record, roughly 87% of them singletons. The ten most abundant clones make up 20% to 30% of the sample.

The sequence was obtained from a woman of 80 years or more with acute or convalescent COVID-19. Sequencing input: peripheral blood.

The CDR3 protein: CASSEGGRGNSPLHF. The nucleotide sequence is given as TGCGCCAGCAGCGAAGGGGGCCGGGGTAATTCACCCCTCCACTTT. The V and J genes are TRBV5-1 and TRBJ1-6; 7 central bases correspond to TRBD1. From the germline V gene, CDR1 is SGHRS and CDR2 is YFSETQ. V lost 4 bases and J lost 6 bases, and the count of bases not matched to a germline gene is 7. Taken from cysteine to phenylalanine, the CDR3 has 15 residues. Only the CDR3 region is kept as DNA, spanning 45 bases read in frame from base 1.